What follows are 7 T cell receptor beta chains derived from one specimen sequenced in a study of shared clonotypes between healthy human individuals. Clones were read by immunoSEQ multiplex PCR, and TCRdb kept only the in-frame ones, dropping some. Among 490,000 or so clones listed, less than 80% were seen once. Sequencing was performed on PBMCs. The receptors shown here come from a woman aged 40 to 55 in good health. Some clones in this sample may be carry-over from other donors' samples.

The CDR3 nucleotides read TGTGCCAGCAGTTTATCCGGCACTCCCGGCGATGAGCAGTTCTTC. Translation: CASSLSGTPGDEQFF. The chain has TRBV28 and TRBJ2-1, with no clear D. The CDR3 totals 15 residues. Germline loops: CDR1 MDHEN, CDR2 SYDVKM. V dropped 1 base and J dropped 8 bases, with 15 bases sitting between them.

This clone showed up many times. This sequence joins TRBV30 and TRBJ1-1; the D is unclear. The CDR3 loop spans 12 amino acids. The V gene lost 5 bases and the J gene lost 4 bases, with 11 bases spanning the gap. Germline V CDR1 and CDR2: GTSNPN, SVGIG (reference sequence). This CDR3 reads CAWGALGTEAFF. The DNA for the CDR3 is TGTGCCTGGGGCGCCTTGGGCACTGAAGCTTTCTTT.

This clone was seen only a few times. Here the CDR3 DNA reads TGTGCCAGCAGCCGACCGACTAGCGGGAGGAGGAATGAGCAGTTCTTC. As protein: CASSRPTSGRRNEQFF. This chain links TRBV5-4 with TRBJ2-1, with TRBD2 matching over 13 bases. The V gene's germline CDR1 is SGHNT and CDR2 YYREEE (reference sequence). The J segment lost 7 bases and the V segment lost 4 bases, leaving 8 bases of the junction unmatched. The CDR3 has 16 amino acids.

This clone occurred once. One end of the junction fails to match germline, which may point to a read error. V and J are TRBV27 and TRBJ2-7; D is possibly TRBD1 or TRBD2 (5 bases each). Germline V gene sequence: CDR1 MNHEY, CDR2 SMNVEV (reference sequence). The CDR3 is 14 amino acids. The CDR3 region is CASSYRDAGYEQCF. In DNA, the CDR3 is TGTGCCAGCAGTTACCGGGACGCCGGCTACGAGCAGTGCTTC.

The genes are TRBV6-4 and TRBJ1-2; D is undetermined. The V end lost 3 bases, the J end lost 6 bases, and 32 bases lay between the germline ends. CDR1 and CDR2 (germline): MRHNA, SNTAGT. The CDR3 covers 20 residues. DNA of the CDR3: TGTGCCAGCAGTGAAGATTTTCGTGCGGAGGGAATCAAAACCCGCCATGGCTACACCTTC. It translates to CASSEDFRAEGIKTRHGYTF.

On this clone: The identical CDR3 is also encoded by other nucleotide sequences in the sample. This rearrangement joins TRBV18 to TRBJ2-7, with 7 bases lining up with TRBD1. After removal of 2 bases from V and 4 bases from J, the junction contained 2 bases not matched to a gene. The CDR3 contains 13 residues. Germline values: CDR1 KGHSH, CDR2 LQKENI. This CDR3 reads CASSPARGYEQYF. The CDR3 region has the DNA TGTGCCAGCTCACCAGCCAGGGGGTACGAGCAGTACTTC.

This clone turned up a few times. The rearrangement links TRBV5-1 to TRBJ2-7, with 7 nucleotides matching TRBD1. The CDR3 has 13 amino acids. V was pared by 7 bases and J by 0 bases, with 4 bases of the junction left unmatched. Per the germline V gene, CDR1 is SGHRS and CDR2 is YFSETQ. This chain's CDR3 is CASGGQSSYEQYF. Here the CDR3 DNA reads TGCGCCAGCGGGGGACAGAGCTCCTACGAGCAGTACTTC. The full variable domain, with the rest looked up from reference TRBV5-1 and TRBJ2-7, is KAGVTQTPRYLIKTRGQQVTLSCSPISGHRSVSWYQQTPGQGLQFLFEYFSETQRNKGNFPGRFSGRQFSNSRSEMNVSTLELGDSALYLCASGGQSSYEQYFGPGTRLTVT.